A single sample is the source of the 30 T cell receptor beta chains below, sequenced in a study of T cell responses to AZD1222 COVID-19 vaccine. Profiled with immunoSEQ multiplex PCR; TCRdb holds only in-frame clones, not every one. The sample lists roughly 150,000 clones, more than 90% occurring once. Sequencing used peripheral blood, obtained on day 0 of AZD1222 vaccination. The origin of the receptors is an adult in good health.

The V gene is TRBV7-2, the J gene TRBJ2-2; D is ambiguous. The CDR3 contains 14 residues. From germline, CDR1 is SGHTA and CDR2 FQGNSA. V was pared by 6 bases and J by 1 base, with 9 bases between. CDR3 in DNA: TGTGCCAGCAGGCCTGACTGGAACACCGGGGAGCTGTTTTTT. This translates into CASRPDWNTGELFF.

Only one count was recorded for this clone. V and J are TRBV18 and TRBJ1-6; a weak D match, TRBD1 (5 bases). Looked up from germline, CDR1 is KGHSH and CDR2 is LQKENI. The CDR3 runs 15 residues. Deletions cut 2 bases from V and 7 bases from J, with 12 bases between. The CDR3 here is CASSPSKGRNSPLHF. CDR3 in DNA: TGTGCCAGCTCACCATCGAAGGGGCGGAATTCACCCCTCCACTTT.

The rearrangement links TRBV2 to TRBJ2-3; tentative D call: TRBD1 (6 bases). Trimming stripped 5 bases from V and 0 bases from J, with 12 bases between. Germline V gene sequence: CDR1 SNHLY, CDR2 FYNNEI. CDR3 length: 15 residues. DNA of the CDR3: TGTGCCAGCAGTCGACAGGCGCCCAGCACAGATACGCAGTATTTT. Amino acid sequence: CASSRQAPSTDTQYF.

This chain links TRBV29-1 with TRBJ1-4, with D possibly being TRBD1 (6 bases). Germline V CDR1 and CDR2: SQVTM, ANQGSEA. V lost 7 bases to trimming and J lost 8 bases, with 17 bases between them. There are 13 residues in the CDR3. The CDR3: CSARQAGGEKLFF. CDR3 nucleotide sequence: TGCAGCGCCCGACAGGCGGGGGGGGAAAAACTGTTTTTT.

The CDR3: CASSLGSAGNQETQYF. The CDR3 DNA reads TGTGCCAGCAGCTTAGGCTCGGCGGGAAACCAAGAGACCCAGTACTTC. This sequence joins TRBV7-6 and TRBJ2-5, with a weak D call TRBD2 (6 bases). The CDR3 extends over 16 amino acids. Germline lookup yields CDR1 SGHVS and CDR2 FNYEAQ. V dropped 1 base and J dropped 0 bases, with 12 bases sitting between them.

The rearrangement joins TRBV7-9 to TRBJ1-1, with D tentatively TRBD1 (5 bases). The CDR3 runs to 14 residues. Looked up from germline, CDR1 is SEHNR and CDR2 is FQNEAQ (reference sequence). The V end lost 5 bases, the J end lost 1 base, and 11 bases lay between the germline ends. CDR3 DNA sequence: TGTGCCAGCAGCCTACGGGACGGGAACACTGAAGCTTTCTTT. Encoded protein: CASSLRDGNTEAFF.

The rearrangement joins TRBV7-3 to TRBJ2-1; 14 bases align to TRBD2. Germline assignment: CDR1 SGHTA and CDR2 FQGTGA. CDR3 length: 15 residues. After removal of 6 bases from V and 6 bases from J, the junction contained 4 bases not matched to a gene. CDR3 amino acids: CASSPGLAGVNEQFF. The CDR3 DNA is TGTGCCAGCAGTCCGGGACTAGCGGGAGTCAATGAGCAGTTCTTC.

This chain joins TRBV6-5 and TRBJ1-4; possibly TRBD1 for D (6 bases). The CDR3 totals 15 residues. Germline CDR1 is MNHEY and CDR2 is SVGAGI. V was shortened by 6 bases and J by 3 bases, with 14 bases between the two germline ends. The chain's CDR3 is CASSHDRRPNEKLFF. In DNA form, the CDR3 reads TGTGCCAGCAGCCACGACAGGAGACCTAATGAAAAACTGTTTTTT.

V and J are TRBV11-2 and TRBJ1-3, with TRBD1 matching over 7 bases. The J segment lost 0 bases and the V segment lost 4 bases, leaving 9 bases of the junction unmatched. The CDR3 loop spans 17 amino acids. Per the germline V gene, CDR1 is SGHAT and CDR2 is FQNNGV. The chain's CDR3 is CASSSLTGPVSGNTIYF. CDR3 nucleotide sequence: TGTGCCAGCAGCTCCCTGACAGGGCCCGTCTCTGGAAACACCATATATTTT.

The chain recombines TRBV6-6 with TRBJ1-1, with D hard to call. CDR1 and CDR2 from the germline V gene are MNHNY and SVGAGI (reference sequence). The CDR3 extends over 16 amino acids. The V end lost 2 bases, the J end lost 1 base, and 14 bases lay between the germline ends. The DNA of the CDR3 is TGTGCCAGCAGTTACCCTATCATCCAACGGAACACTGAAGCTTTCTTT. It yields the protein CASSYPIIQRNTEAFF.

V gene TRBV7-9 combines with J gene TRBJ2-7; D perhaps matches TRBD2 (5 bases). The V end was cut by 1 base, the J end by 6 bases, with 16 bases between. The germline V gene encodes CDR1 SEHNR and CDR2 FQNEAQ (reference sequence). The CDR3 spans 15 residues. This chain's CDR3 is CASSLGVPPAGEQYF. CDR3 in DNA: TGTGCCAGCAGCTTAGGGGTCCCCCCCGCGGGCGAGCAGTACTTC.

The chain uses TRBV9 and TRBJ2-7; D is undetermined. V shed 4 bases and J shed 3 bases, with 14 bases lying between them. The length of the CDR3 is 14 residues. The V gene's germline CDR1 is SGDLS and CDR2 YYNGEE. This chain's CDR3 is CASSSTRLGYEQYF. DNA of the CDR3: TGTGCCAGCAGCTCCACCCGCCTGGGCTACGAGCAGTACTTC.

V and J are TRBV11-2 and TRBJ1-4, with 10 bases lining up with TRBD1. The V gene end was trimmed by 0 bases and the J gene end by 10 bases; junction bases not matched to a gene: 8. The germline CDR1 and CDR2 sequences are SGHAT and FQNNGV. The CDR3 is made up of 16 amino acids. Here the CDR3 DNA reads TGTGCCAGCAGCTTAGATGTGGGACAGGGGATGGGAAAACTGTTTTTT. Translating gives CASSLDVGQGMGKLFF.

The V call is TRBV7-8, the J call TRBJ1-5, with TRBD1 matching 7 bases. V dropped 5 bases and J dropped 4; count of bases not matched to a gene: 8. The CDR3 sequence is 15 residues long. Germline V CDR1 and CDR2: SGHVS, FQNEAQ. CDR3 loop: CASSRARGENQPQHF. The DNA for the CDR3 is TGTGCCAGCAGCAGAGCCAGGGGGGAGAATCAGCCCCAGCATTTT.

The chain uses TRBV19 and TRBJ2-1; weak D call: TRBD2 (10 bases). This CDR3 contains 19 residues. V lost 5 bases to trimming and J lost 0 bases, with 23 bases between them. CDR1 and CDR2 (germline): LNHDA, SQIVND (reference sequence). The CDR3 sequence: CASSRKQGASGSSYNEQFF. DNA of the CDR3: TGTGCCAGTAGTCGAAAACAGGGGGCTAGCGGGAGCTCCTACAATGAGCAGTTCTTC.

The chain employs TRBV15 and TRBJ2-7, with D tentatively TRBD1 (6 bases). Germline V gene sequence: CDR1 LNHNV, CDR2 YYDKDF (reference sequence). This CDR3 is built from 15 residues. V lost 0 bases and J lost 6, with 15 bases in between. The CDR3 here is CATSRESAGVGEQYF. CDR3 nucleotide sequence: TGTGCCACCAGCAGAGAGAGCGCAGGGGTCGGCGAGCAGTACTTC. The full variable domain, rest sourced from reference TRBV15 and TRBJ2-7, is DAMVIQNPRYQVTQFGKPVTLSCSQTLNHNVMYWYQQKSSQAPKLLFHYYDKDFNNEADTPDNFQSRRPNTSFCFLDIRSPGLGDTAMYLCATSRESAGVGEQYFGPGTRLTVT.

The chain links TRBV18 to TRBJ1-2, with TRBD1 identical over 8 bases. Germline lookup yields CDR1 KGHSH and CDR2 LQKENI. This CDR3 region has 16 residues. With 5 bases clipped from V and 7 bases from J, the junction kept 15 bases outside the gene matches. CDR3 sequence: CASSEVRQGASGGYTF. Here the CDR3 DNA reads TGTGCCAGCTCAGAAGTGAGGCAGGGGGCCTCTGGTGGCTACACCTTC.

The V and J genes are TRBV18 and TRBJ1-6; D perhaps matches TRBD1 (5 bases). Germline loops: CDR1 KGHSH, CDR2 LQKENI. Between the trimmed V and J ends, which lost 3 bases and 8 bases, there was a span of 20 bases. The CDR3 has 17 amino acids. The DNA for the CDR3 is TGTGCCAGCTCACCGATCGGACCGGGACTAGGCGATTCACCCCTCCACTTT. It yields the protein CASSPIGPGLGDSPLHF.

V gene TRBV29-1 combines with J gene TRBJ1-2; 11 nucleotides match TRBD1. This CDR3 has 15 residues. V trimming: 3 bases; J trimming: 6 bases; junction bases outside the gene matches: 9. Germline-derived CDR1 and CDR2 are SQVTM and ANQGSEA. The CDR3 region is CSVEKSGQGADGYTF. In nucleotides, the CDR3 is TGCAGCGTTGAGAAAAGTGGACAGGGGGCGGATGGCTACACCTTC.

The chain uses TRBV3-1 (or the pseudogene TRBV3-2) and TRBJ1-4; 11 bases line up with TRBD1. The junction had 5 bases not matched to a gene; V was cut back by 5 bases and J by 6 bases. Per germline, CDR1 LGHDT and CDR2 YNNKEL (reference sequence). The CDR3 loop spans 15 amino acids. The CDR3 spells CASSTRTGGYEKLFF. CDR3 DNA: TGTGCCAGCAGCACCAGGACAGGGGGCTATGAAAAACTGTTTTTT.

V usage is TRBV29-1 and J usage is TRBJ1-2; TRBD1 might be the D (5 bases). In germline, CDR1 is SQVTM, CDR2 ANQGSEA. V was clipped by 0 bases and J by 6 bases, with 5 bases between them. The CDR3 is 11 residues long. CDR3 DNA sequence: TGCAGCGTTGAAGAGGGGGATGGCTACACCTTC. Translated: CSVEEGDGYTF.

V gene TRBV13 combines with J gene TRBJ2-7, with a tentative D call TRBD1 (7 bases). The CDR3 totals 15 residues. Between the trimmed V and J ends, which lost 2 bases and 6 bases, there was a span of 17 bases. The germline V gene encodes CDR1 PRHDT and CDR2 FYEKMQ (reference sequence). The CDR3 reads CASSLTGAGGGEQYF. The CDR3 region has the DNA TGTGCCAGCAGCTTAACCGGGGCAGGGGGAGGCGAGCAGTACTTC.

This sequence joins TRBV2 and TRBJ1-4; 8 bases match TRBD1. The J segment lost 1 base and the V segment lost 4 bases, leaving 2 bases of the junction unmatched. This CDR3 is built from 15 residues. Per germline, CDR1 SNHLY and CDR2 FYNNEI. The CDR3 DNA reads TGTGCCAGCAGTGCCACAGGGGGAACTAATGAAAAACTGTTTTTT. Its translation: CASSATGGTNEKLFF.

This clone was detected only once. Other DNA variants within this sample encode the same CDR3. The chain has TRBV19 and TRBJ2-3, with 8 bases that match TRBD1. Per the germline V gene, CDR1 is LNHDA and CDR2 is SQIVND (reference sequence). The V gene end was trimmed by 9 bases and the J gene end by 0 bases; junction bases not matched to a gene: 8. The CDR3 contains 15 residues. The CDR3 protein is CASTDRGGSTDTQYF. The DNA of the CDR3 is TGTGCCAGCACTGACAGGGGAGGAAGCACAGATACGCAGTATTTT.

CDR3 in amino acids: CASSYSNNSPLHF. The CDR3, as DNA: TGTGCCAGCAGTTACTCGAATAATTCACCCCTCCACTTT. The rearrangement joins TRBV6-5 to TRBJ1-6; D is ambiguous. The CDR3 runs to 13 residues. Germline loops: CDR1 MNHEY, CDR2 SVGAGI. Trimming cost V 0 bases and J 5 bases, with 2 bases left between them.

The V call is TRBV5-1, the J call TRBJ2-5; a weak D match, TRBD2 (6 bases). V was pared by 4 bases and J by 4 bases, with 17 bases between. CDR1 and CDR2 (germline): SGHRS, YFSETQ. This CDR3 comprises 15 residues. Here the CDR3 reads CASSPGSGGGETQYF. The CDR3 nucleotides read TGCGCCAGCAGCCCCGGGTCCGGGGGAGGAGAGACCCAGTACTTC. Filled out from reference TRBV5-1 and TRBJ2-5, the complete variable domain reads KAGVTQTPRYLIKTRGQQVTLSCSPISGHRSVSWYQQTPGQGLQFLFEYFSETQRNKGNFPGRFSGRQFSNSRSEMNVSTLELGDSALYLCASSPGSGGGETQYFGPGTRLLVL.

This chain links TRBV5-5 with TRBJ1-2; a possible D gene is TRBD1 (5 bases). V was cut by 4 bases and J by 4 bases, with 17 bases left in between. The V gene's germline CDR1 is SGHKS and CDR2 YYEKEE (reference sequence). The CDR3 covers 15 residues. CDR3 in amino acids: CASSRGMGEGYGYTF. In nucleotides, the CDR3 is TGTGCCAGCAGCCGCGGGATGGGGGAGGGCTATGGCTACACCTTC.

This chain uses TRBV5-1 with TRBJ2-7, with D unclear. The CDR3 extends over 15 amino acids. V was clipped by 4 bases and J by 7 bases, with 21 bases between them. Germline lookup yields CDR1 SGHRS and CDR2 YFSETQ. The CDR3 DNA is TGCGCCAGCAGCGTAGACCCCGGCCAGCTCGCGGAGCAGTACTTC. It is translated as CASSVDPGQLAEQYF.

This chain connects TRBV5-8 to TRBJ1-5; 10 bases match TRBD1. Losses at the gene ends were 4 bases for V and 4 bases for J; bases not matched to a gene: 5. Germline CDR1 is SGHTS and CDR2 is YDEGEE. This CDR3 has 15 residues. CDR3: CASSPRDRGNQPQHF. CDR3 coding DNA: TGTGCCAGCAGCCCGCGGGACAGGGGTAATCAGCCCCAGCATTTT.

The genes are TRBV18 and TRBJ2-5, with a tentative D call TRBD2 (6 bases). Trimming pared 2 bases from V and 1 base from J, leaving 11 bases between. Germline V gives CDR1 KGHSH, CDR2 LQKENI. The CDR3 is made up of 15 amino acids. CDR3: CASSPATSPQETQYF. The CDR3 region has the DNA TGTGCCAGCTCACCAGCGACTAGTCCCCAAGAGACCCAGTACTTC.